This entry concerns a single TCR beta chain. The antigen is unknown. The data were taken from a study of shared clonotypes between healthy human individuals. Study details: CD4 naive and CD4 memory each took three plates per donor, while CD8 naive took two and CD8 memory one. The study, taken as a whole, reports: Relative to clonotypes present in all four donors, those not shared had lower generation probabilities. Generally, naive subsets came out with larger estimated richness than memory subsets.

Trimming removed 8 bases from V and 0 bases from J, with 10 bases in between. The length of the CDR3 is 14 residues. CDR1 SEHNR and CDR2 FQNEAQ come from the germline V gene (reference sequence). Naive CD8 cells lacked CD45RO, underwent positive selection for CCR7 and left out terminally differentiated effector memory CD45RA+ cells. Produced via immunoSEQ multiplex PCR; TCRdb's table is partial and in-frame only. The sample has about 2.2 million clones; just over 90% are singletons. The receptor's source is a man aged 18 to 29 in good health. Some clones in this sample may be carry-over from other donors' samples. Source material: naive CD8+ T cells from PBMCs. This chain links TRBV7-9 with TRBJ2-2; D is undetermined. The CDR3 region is CASLSPSNTGELFF. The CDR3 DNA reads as TGTGCCAGCCTGAGCCCTTCGAACACCGGGGAGCTGTTTTTT.